This entry features one TCR beta chain sequence. This sample is part of a study of shared clonotypes between healthy human individuals. As handled by the study authors: ImmunoSEQ output lacked quality scores and full-length reads, limiting matched filtering. TCRdb keeps only in-frame clones here, not all; method: immunoSEQ multiplex PCR. Clone size and the V and J calls come from that table; the DNA yielded D and trimming. The sample has about 2 million clones; 85% to 95% are singletons. The naive CD8 fraction comprised CD45RO-negative cells positively selected for CCR7 and excluded terminally differentiated effector memory CD45RA+ cells. Sequencing was carried out using naive CD8+ T cells sorted from blood. This TCR derives from a man aged 18 to 30 in good health.

The CDR3 spells CASSSGITGSRSDTQYF. The CDR3 DNA follows: TGTGCCAGCAGCTCGGGTATCACAGGGAGCCGGTCAGATACGCAGTATTTT. This sequence joins TRBV5-5 and TRBJ2-3, with TRBD1 as a possible D gene (6 bases). V gave up 3 bases and J gave up 4 bases, with 21 bases separating them. CDR1 is SGHKS and CDR2 is YYEKEE in the germline V gene (reference sequence). This CDR3 region has 17 residues. The full variable domain, in which reference TRBV5-5 and TRBJ2-3 provide the parts outside the CDR3, is DAGVTQSPTHLIKTRGQQVTLRCSPISGHKSVSWYQQVLGQGPQFIFQYYEKEERGRGNFPDRFSARQFPNYSSELNVNALLLGDSALYLCASSSGITGSRSDTQYFGPGTRLTVL.